This record looks at one T cell receptor (beta chain) sequence and its context. The antigen is undetermined. The data are from a study of cytomegalovirus exposure and HLA in healthy donors. Study observations and caveats: It was in a later analysis that TCR association rates were seen to vary by HLA locus, highest for DRB1 and lowest for HLA-C. HLA allele associations emerged for about 16,000 TCR beta sequences in a later analysis, at 0.05 false discovery rate. Upon later analysis, HLA-associated TCR beta chains proved more clonally expanded than other, equally common chains. HLA-A and HLA-B allele assignments for most subjects were reportedly predicted accurately using TCR beta sequences.

Germline V lookup: CDR1 SGHAT, CDR2 FQNNGV. The CDR3 sequence is 13 residues long. Trimming left V 4 bases short and J 5 bases short, with 8 bases between. The primer mix had 60 Vbeta and 13 Jbeta primers. The protocol was immunoSEQ multiplex PCR, while the TCRdb copy is restricted to in-frame clones and leaves out a portion. The sample records around 98,000 clones, under 75% being singletons. This receptor was taken from a female donor in good health and CMV-seronegative. Input material: PBMCs. The chain carries TRBV11-2 and TRBJ2-2, with a weak D call TRBD2 (6 bases). CDR3 in amino acids: CASSYGGTGELFF. The CDR3 DNA sequence: TGTGCCAGCAGCTACGGGGGTACCGGGGAGCTGTTTTTT. The full variable domain, in which reference TRBV11-2 and TRBJ2-2 provide the parts outside the CDR3, is EAGVAQSPRYKIIEKRQSVAFWCNPISGHATLYWYQQILGQGPKLLIQFQNNGVVDDSQLPKDRFSAERLKGVDSTLKIQPAKLEDSAVYLCASSYGGTGELFFGEGSRLTVL.